The subject of this entry is one T cell receptor beta chain. Investigators profiled TCR beta VDJ and CDR3 from genomic DNA template. MiXCR, applied by TCRdb to the reads, yields one record per CDR3 protein. The table records roughly 180,000 distinct CDR3 sequences, roughly 63% of them present only once. Germline assignment: CDR1 SQVTM and CDR2 ANQGSEA. CDR3 size: 12 residues. Trimming removed 6 bases from V and 5 bases from J, with 14 bases in between. This entry is derived from a study of CD8+CD57+ T cells in acquired aplastic anemia. Patients picked for sequencing had shown CD8+CD57+ cell expansion detected by flow cytometry.

The clonotype was recovered from a human donor with aplastic anemia. The chain carries TRBV29-1 and TRBJ2-7, with D tentatively TRBD2 (5 bases). Sequencing was done on a sample of sorted CD4+, CD8+, or CD8+CD57+ T cells (not recorded which) from PBMCs. The CDR3 DNA follows: TGCAGCGTCTTACACGGGGTGAACGAGCAGTACTTC. Translating it yields CSVLHGVNEQYF.